These 19 T cell receptor beta chains originate from one sample sequenced in a study of cytomegalovirus exposure and HLA in healthy donors. Use of 60 Vbeta and 13 Jbeta primers characterized the PCR. The data were produced by immunoSEQ multiplex PCR, yet TCRdb's version contains in-frame clones alone and is incomplete. The sample holds about 90,000 clones, 65% to 85% seen once. The material sequenced was PBMCs. All receptors derive from a man aged 25 to 40 in good health and CMV-seronegative.

This clone has just a few counts. This chain links TRBV6-1 with TRBJ1-4; a possible D gene is TRBD1 (5 bases). The CDR3 is made up of 14 amino acids. Trimming took 8 bases from V and 8 from J, leaving 18 bases between them. CDR1 is MNHNS, CDR2 SASEGT, per germline. CDR3: CASGRDFESEKLFF. CDR3 bases: TGTGCCAGCGGCCGGGACTTCGAATCGGAAAAACTGTTTTTT.

This chain links TRBV19 with TRBJ1-1; unclear D gene. Trimming removed 6 bases at V and 4 bases at J, with 21 bases between. The CDR3 covers 16 residues. Germline V lookup: CDR1 LNHDA, CDR2 SQIVND (reference sequence). In DNA form, the CDR3 reads TGTGCCAGTAGAGTCCAGAGCCCCCCTGAGGTCACTGAAGCTTTCTTT. It is translated as CASRVQSPPEVTEAFF.

The chain employs TRBV7-8 and TRBJ2-1; 7 bases are a match to TRBD2. Germline trimming cut 0 bases from V and 4 bases from J; bases unmatched to any gene: 6. The V gene's germline CDR1 is SGHVS and CDR2 FQNEAQ. The CDR3 is made up of 16 amino acids. The CDR3 nucleotides read TGTGCCAGCAGCTTAGCCGGGGGGATACCATACAATGAGCAGTTCTTC. Protein: CASSLAGGIPYNEQFF.

The gene calls are TRBV2 and TRBJ1-4; TRBD1 aligns across 7 bases. V shed 5 bases, J shed 2 bases, and the junction held 8 bases outside the gene matches. The CDR3 sequence is 16 residues long. The germline gives CDR1 SNHLY, CDR2 FYNNEI. CDR3 amino acids: CASSSPRQGTNEKLFF. For the CDR3, the DNA is TGTGCCAGCAGTAGTCCCCGACAGGGTACTAATGAAAAACTGTTTTTT.

V and J are TRBV29-1 and TRBJ1-2; no reliable D call. This CDR3 region has 15 residues. Germline V CDR1 and CDR2: SQVTM, ANQGSEA. V was trimmed by 0 bases and J by 2 bases, leaving 13 bases between them. The CDR3 loop is CSVEDPADGNYGYTF. CDR3 nucleotide sequence: TGCAGCGTTGAAGATCCTGCGGATGGGAACTATGGCTACACCTTC.

The genes are TRBV28 and TRBJ1-1, with 8 bases that match TRBD1. The CDR3 consists of 14 residues. Trimming removed 1 base from V and 4 bases from J; junction bases left unmatched: 2. The germline CDR1 and CDR2 sequences are MDHEN and SYDVKM. This chain's CDR3 is CASSLFDRGTEAFF. CDR3 nucleotide sequence: TGTGCCAGCAGTTTATTTGACAGGGGCACTGAAGCTTTCTTT.

The chain carries TRBV7-2 and TRBJ1-3, with 8 bases that match TRBD1. Trimming cost V 4 bases and J 2 bases; bases outside gene matches: 4. This CDR3 contains 15 residues. Germline V gene sequence: CDR1 SGHTA, CDR2 FQGNSA. Here the CDR3 reads CASSSRQGTGNTIYF. The CDR3 DNA is TGTGCCAGCAGCTCTAGACAGGGGACTGGAAACACCATATATTTT. Full variable domain (remainder filled in from reference TRBV7-2 and TRBJ1-3): GAGVSQSPSNKVTEKGKDVELRCDPISGHTALYWYRQSLGQGLEFLIYFQGNSAPDKSGLPSDRFSAERTGGSVSTLTIQRTQQEDSAVYLCASSSRQGTGNTIYFGEGSWLTVV.

This clone was counted a few times. The gene calls are TRBV5-4 and TRBJ1-2; D call uncertain. This CDR3 is 14 amino acids long. The ends were cut back, 2 bases at V and 5 bases at J, with 13 bases in the middle. Germline-derived CDR1 and CDR2 are SGHNT and YYREEE (reference sequence). CDR3 coding DNA: TGTGCCAGCAGCTTTACAGACTACGCGTATGGCTACACCTTC. It specifies CASSFTDYAYGYTF. Combining the CDR3 with reference TRBV5-4 and TRBJ1-2 gives the whole variable domain ETGVTQSPTHLIKTRGQQVTLRCSSQSGHNTVSWYQQALGQGPQFIFQYYREEENGRGNFPPRFSGLQFPNYSSELNVNALELDDSALYLCASSFTDYAYGYTFGSGTRLTVV.

The V call is TRBV9, the J call TRBJ1-3, with 7 nucleotides matching TRBD1. The CDR3 has 16 residues. The trim removed 2 bases at V and 2 bases at J, leaving 7 bases unmatched. Germline CDR1 is SGDLS and CDR2 is YYNGEE. The CDR3 region has the DNA TGTGCCAGCAGCGTGAACCAGGGGGACACTGGAAACACCATATATTTT. Translated, it gives CASSVNQGDTGNTIYF.

The gene calls are TRBV7-6 and TRBJ2-7; D possibly corresponds to TRBD1 (5 bases). The germline gives CDR1 SGHVS, CDR2 FNYEAQ. The CDR3 runs to 15 residues. Trimming stripped 5 bases from V and 1 base from J, with 15 bases between. CDR3 sequence: CASSLSVDSSYEQYF. Here the CDR3 DNA reads TGTGCCAGCAGCCTTAGTGTCGACAGTTCCTACGAGCAGTACTTC.

The chain joins TRBV11-3 to TRBJ2-7; tentatively, D is TRBD1 (6 bases). V was cut by 0 bases and J by 1 base, with 10 bases left in between. The CDR3 spans 15 residues. Looked up from germline, CDR1 is SGHNT and CDR2 is YENEEA. DNA of the CDR3: TGTGCCAGCAGCTTAGATCAGAGGGGGTCCTACGAGCAGTACTTC. Its protein is CASSLDQRGSYEQYF.

The chain carries TRBV5-6 and TRBJ2-7, with 9 bases lining up with TRBD2. The ends lost 4 bases at V and 5 bases at J; junction bases unmatched: 16. Germline lookup yields CDR1 SGHDT and CDR2 YYEEEE. This CDR3 is built from 17 residues. The CDR3 sequence is CASSPFSGGAAGDEQYF. The CDR3 DNA sequence: TGTGCCAGCAGCCCATTTAGCGGGGGAGCAGCCGGGGACGAGCAGTACTTC.

The chain combines TRBV5-1 with TRBJ1-4, with D possibly matching TRBD1 (5 bases). This CDR3 has 14 residues. With 2 bases removed from V and 4 bases from J, the gap between germline ends came to 9 bases. The germline gives CDR1 SGHRS, CDR2 YFSETQ. The CDR3 DNA is TGCGCCAGCAGCTTCGGACACCTTAATGAAAAACTGTTTTTT. Its translation: CASSFGHLNEKLFF.

This chain connects TRBV30 to TRBJ2-7; 8 bases map to TRBD1. CDR1 is GTSNPN, CDR2 SVGIG, per germline (reference sequence). The CDR3 loop spans 13 amino acids. The V and J ends lost 3 bases and 6 bases, in that order; junction bases with no gene match: 7. CDR3 loop: CAWRRTGQGEQYF. CDR3 bases: TGTGCCTGGAGGCGGACAGGGCAGGGCGAGCAGTACTTC.

The chain employs TRBV7-2 and TRBJ1-6; D is unresolved. CDR1 is SGHTA, CDR2 FQGNSA, per germline. The germline V and J ends were trimmed by 3 bases and 4 bases, with 7 bases remaining between them. CDR3 length equals 14 residues. This CDR3 reads CASSFPGYNSPLHF. DNA of the CDR3: TGTGCCAGCAGCTTCCCGGGGTATAATTCACCCCTCCACTTT.

The genes are TRBV5-4 and TRBJ1-1; D may be TRBD1 (6 bases). There are 13 residues in the CDR3. Germline values: CDR1 SGHNT, CDR2 YYREEE (reference sequence). V was cut by 0 bases and J by 11 bases, with 14 bases left in between. The CDR3 protein is CASSLAGVGEAFF. The CDR3 nucleotides read TGTGCCAGCAGCTTGGCAGGGGTTGGGGAGGCTTTCTTT.

The DNA for the CDR3 is TGTGCCAGCAGCTTAGAGGGGTTGTTCACCGGGGAGCTGTTTTTT. Translated, it gives CASSLEGLFTGELFF. This chain joins TRBV7-8 and TRBJ2-2; TRBD1 is a possible D gene (5 bases). The CDR3 length is 15 residues. The germline V gene has CDR1 SGHVS and CDR2 FQNEAQ. The V and J ends lost 1 base and 4 bases respectively, with 10 bases between them.

This chain connects TRBV7-9 to TRBJ1-1; 8 nucleotides agree with TRBD1. V shed 5 bases, J shed 5 bases, and the junction held 22 bases outside the gene matches. The CDR3 totals 19 residues. Germline assignment: CDR1 SEHNR and CDR2 FQNEAQ (reference sequence). CDR3 in amino acids: CASSPERTGRRRGRTEAFF. CDR3 nucleotides: TGTGCCAGCAGCCCCGAACGGACAGGGCGCCGCCGGGGGCGGACTGAAGCTTTCTTT. The full variable domain, its missing parts supplied by reference TRBV7-9 and TRBJ1-1, is DTGVSQNPRHKITKRGQNVTFRCDPISEHNRLYWYRQTLGQGPEFLTYFQNEAQLEKSRLLSDRFSAERPKGSFSTLEIQRTEQGDSAMYLCASSPERTGRRRGRTEAFFGQGTRLTVV.

This clone was seen more than once but under ten times. The V gene is TRBV29-1, the J gene TRBJ2-2, with a weak D call TRBD1 (5 bases). The germline V and J ends were trimmed by 3 bases and 0 bases, with 8 bases remaining between them. CDR1 is SQVTM and CDR2 is ANQGSEA in the germline V gene. CDR3 size: 14 residues. CDR3 sequence reads: CSVEQGSNTGELFF. For the CDR3, the DNA is TGCAGCGTTGAGCAGGGCTCGAACACCGGGGAGCTGTTTTTT.